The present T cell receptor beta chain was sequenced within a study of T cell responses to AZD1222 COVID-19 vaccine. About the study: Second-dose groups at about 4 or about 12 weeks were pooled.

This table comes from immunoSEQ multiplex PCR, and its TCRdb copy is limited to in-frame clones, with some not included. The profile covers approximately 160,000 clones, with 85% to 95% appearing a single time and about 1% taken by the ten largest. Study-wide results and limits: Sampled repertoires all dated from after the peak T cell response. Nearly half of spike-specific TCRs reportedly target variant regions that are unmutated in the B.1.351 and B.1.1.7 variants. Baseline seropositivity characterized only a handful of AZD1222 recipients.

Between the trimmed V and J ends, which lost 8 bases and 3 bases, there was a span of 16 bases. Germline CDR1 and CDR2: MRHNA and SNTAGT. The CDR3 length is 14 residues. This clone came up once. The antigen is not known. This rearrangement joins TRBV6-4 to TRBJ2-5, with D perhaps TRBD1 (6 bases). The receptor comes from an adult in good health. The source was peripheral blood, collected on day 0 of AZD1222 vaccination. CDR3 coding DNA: TGTGCCAGCCCCCGGACAGTAATTAAAGAGACCCAGTACTTC. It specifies CASPRTVIKETQYF.